The 28 T cell receptor beta chains presented below share a single source sample, sequenced in a study of response to subunit inactivated influenza vaccine. MiXCR, run by TCRdb on the RT-PCR reads, gives a single entry per CDR3 protein. Of approximately 700,000 distinct CDR3 sequences in the sample, roughly 14% are singletons; the top ten hold less than 9%. Sample: PBMCs from blood, taken less than 15 days before vaccination. The receptors originated from a man between 45 and 60 years old who received an inactivated influenza vaccine.

The chain is built from TRBV19 and TRBJ2-1, with 9 bases identical to TRBD1. The J segment lost 1 base and the V segment lost 5 bases, leaving 3 bases of the junction unmatched. Germline values: CDR1 LNHDA, CDR2 SQIVND (reference sequence). CDR3 length: 15 amino acids. DNA for the CDR3: TGTGCCAGTAGTGGACAGGGGAGATCCTACAATGAGCAGTTCTTC. Its protein is CASSGQGRSYNEQFF.

This clonotype has just a few counts. The V call is TRBV15, the J call TRBJ1-5; D unclear. Trimming stripped 0 bases from V and 6 bases from J, with 12 bases between. The germline V gene has CDR1 LNHNV and CDR2 YYDKDF (reference sequence). The CDR3 is 15 amino acids. CDR3 in amino acids: CATSRDKRAGQPQHF. For the CDR3, the DNA is TGTGCCACCAGCAGAGATAAGAGGGCCGGTCAGCCCCAGCATTTT. Looking up the rest from reference TRBV15 and TRBJ1-5 gives the full variable domain: DAMVIQNPRYQVTQFGKPVTLSCSQTLNHNVMYWYQQKSSQAPKLLFHYYDKDFNNEADTPDNFQSRRPNTSFCFLDIRSPGLGDTAMYLCATSRDKRAGQPQHFGDGTRLSIL.

The CDR3 here is CASSRTGEHEQYF. CDR3 nucleotide sequence: TGCGCCAGCAGCCGGACAGGGGAGCACGAGCAGTACTTC. This rearrangement joins TRBV5-1 to TRBJ2-7; 9 bases are a match to TRBD1. V lost 4 bases to trimming and J lost 5 bases; unmatched junction nucleotides: 4. Germline V gene sequence: CDR1 SGHRS, CDR2 YFSETQ. The CDR3 runs to 13 residues.

Regarding this clonotype: Germline and junction disagree at one end, which may indicate a read error. The chain employs TRBV9 and TRBJ2-7; D ambiguous. This CDR3 contains 15 residues. Germline V gene data show CDR1 as SGDLS and CDR2 as YYNGEE. CDR3 DNA: TGTGACAGCAGCGTAGACCCCCTTCCGCTCTACGAGCAGTACTTC. Its protein product is CDSSVDPLPLYEQYF.

This chain connects TRBV20-1 to TRBJ1-4; TRBD1 is a possible D gene (5 bases). The CDR3 length is 13 residues. The V end lost 4 bases, the J end lost 6 bases, and 12 bases lay between the germline ends. Germline V gene lookup returns CDR1 DFQATT and CDR2 SNEGSKA (reference sequence). CDR3 sequence (DNA): TGCAGTGCTAAGGGGAGAGGGGATGAAAAACTGTTTTTT. The encoded protein is CSAKGRGDEKLFF.

Of note for this clonotype: At one end the junction does not follow the germline gene, possibly because of a read error. The chain is built from TRBV24-1 and TRBJ2-3; 9 positions match TRBD2. The CDR3 totals 16 residues. Germline V gene sequence: CDR1 KGHDR, CDR2 SFDVKD. The CDR3 DNA reads TGTACCACCAGTGATTTCGGCGGGGGGGCGGGAGATACGCAGTATTTT. The encoded protein is CTTSDFGGGAGDTQYF.

This clonotype has more than one count but fewer than ten. This chain uses TRBV7-9 with TRBJ2-1; the D gene could be TRBD1 or TRBD2 (6 bases each). This CDR3 comprises 15 residues. Trimming took 2 bases from V and 7 from J, leaving 15 bases between them. Germline V gives CDR1 SEHNR, CDR2 FQNEAQ (reference sequence). The CDR3 DNA sequence: TGTGCCAGCAGCTTAAGTGGGGGGCCCCTAAATGAGCAGTTCTTC. It translates to CASSLSGGPLNEQFF.

This clonotype appeared many times. The chain links TRBV12-3 or TRBV12-4 to TRBJ1-6; D is possibly TRBD1 (6 bases). V gave up 5 bases and J gave up 0 bases, with 14 bases separating them. The CDR3 sequence is 17 residues long. The CDR3 reads CASSPTGGSSYNSPLHF. CDR3 nucleotides: TGTGCCAGCAGTCCGACAGGCGGGAGCTCCTATAATTCACCCCTCCACTTT.

This clonotype has at least ten counts. This rearrangement joins TRBV7-2 to TRBJ2-5; the D gene could be TRBD1 or TRBD2 (5 bases each). Trimming stripped 1 base from V and 5 bases from J, with 14 bases between. The CDR3 runs 15 residues. From germline, CDR1 is SGHTA and CDR2 FQGNSA. The CDR3 DNA reads as TGTGCCAGCAGCTTAGTCGGGGCCCCTGGTGAGACCCAGTACTTC. This sequence encodes CASSLVGAPGETQYF.

This clonotype has only a few counts. The chain uses TRBV7-9 and TRBJ2-3; D unclear. The CDR3 consists of 14 residues. Looked up from germline, CDR1 is SEHNR and CDR2 is FQNEAQ (reference sequence). V was cut by 7 bases and J by 12 bases, with 23 bases left in between. CDR3 region: CASNLPVPHPDQYF. The CDR3 DNA reads as TGTGCCAGCAACCTGCCAGTCCCACATCCTGATCAGTATTTT.

The V call is TRBV29-1, the J call TRBJ2-3, with D possibly TRBD2 on 6 matching bases. The CDR3 length is 13 residues. From germline, CDR1 is SQVTM and CDR2 ANQGSEA. The V gene lost 7 bases and the J gene lost 5 bases, with 16 bases spanning the gap. The CDR3 nucleotides read TGCAGCGCTGGGGGGAAGCTCAAAGATACGCAGTATTTT. It is translated as CSAGGKLKDTQYF.

The V and J genes are TRBV5-1 and TRBJ2-3, with a weak D call TRBD2 (6 bases). The V gene's germline CDR1 is SGHRS and CDR2 YFSETQ. The CDR3 is 13 residues long. The V gene lost 3 bases and the J gene lost 3 bases, with 8 bases spanning the gap. DNA of the CDR3: TGCGCCAGCAGCTGGGACTGGACAGATACGCAGTATTTT. Translated, it gives CASSWDWTDTQYF.

The sample holds a few counts of this clonotype. The chain employs TRBV10-3 and TRBJ1-5; D is uncertain. This CDR3 is built from 14 residues. Per the germline V gene, CDR1 is ENHRY and CDR2 is SYGVKD. Trimming pared 0 bases from V and 7 bases from J, leaving 10 bases between. The chain's CDR3 is CAISESGIYQPQHF. The CDR3 nucleotides read TGTGCCATCAGTGAGTCCGGGATTTACCAGCCCCAGCATTTT.

This clonotype was observed at least ten times. The V and J genes are TRBV5-1 and TRBJ2-7; weak D call: TRBD1 (5 bases). The CDR3 extends over 15 amino acids. V was clipped by 2 bases and J by 0 bases, with 12 bases between them. Germline CDR1 reads SGHRS; CDR2 reads YFSETQ. The CDR3 nucleotides are TGCGCCAGCAGCTTAGGACACCCGAGCTCCTACGAGCAGTACTTC. It encodes CASSLGHPSSYEQYF.

For this clonotype: A read error may account for a junction end that differs from germline. The V and J genes are TRBV7-2 and TRBJ2-7, with TRBD1 as a possible D gene (6 bases). CDR1 is SGHTA, CDR2 FQGNSA, per germline. This CDR3 is built from 13 residues. This CDR3 reads CAISLNSRGEQYF. The CDR3 DNA reads as TGTGCCATCAGCTTAAACTCCAGGGGCGAGCAGTACTTC.

This clonotype was seen a handful of times. The rearrangement joins TRBV4-2 to TRBJ2-1; weak D call: TRBD2 (6 bases). CDR3 size: 17 residues. V lost 4 bases and J 2 bases, leaving 18 bases between the germline ends. Germline CDR1 LGHNA, CDR2 YNFKEQ. CDR3 in DNA: TGTGCCAGCAGCCCCCATTTCTCCGGGAGTACCTACAATGAGCAGTTCTTC. As protein: CASSPHFSGSTYNEQFF.

This clonotype was detected many times. The rearrangement joins TRBV28 to TRBJ2-3; the D is unclear. CDR1 MDHEN and CDR2 SYDVKM come from the germline V gene. The CDR3 consists of 12 residues. V lost 5 bases to trimming and J lost 3 bases, with 6 bases between them. This chain's CDR3 is CASSQRTDTQYF. The DNA for the CDR3 is TGTGCCAGCAGTCAGCGAACAGATACGCAGTATTTT. The whole variable domain, remainder taken from reference TRBV28 and TRBJ2-3, is DVKVTQSSRYLVKRTGEKVFLECVQDMDHENMFWYRQDPGLGLRLIYFSYDVKMKEKGDIPEGYSVSREKKERFSLILESASTNQTSMYLCASSQRTDTQYFGPGTRLTVL.

This clonotype was detected only a few times. V is TRBV4-3 and J is TRBJ2-5; 8 positions match TRBD1. Trimming took 1 base from V and 4 from J; bases not matched to a gene: 5. The germline gives CDR1 LGHNA, CDR2 YSLEER. The CDR3 is 15 residues long. The CDR3 loop reads CASSQGTGIGETQYF. As DNA, the CDR3 is TGCGCCAGCAGCCAAGGGACAGGGATTGGAGAGACCCAGTACTTC.

This clonotype was counted many times. The chain carries TRBV6-1 and TRBJ1-2, with 9 bases aligning to TRBD1. The CDR3 has 12 residues. V was pared by 11 bases and J by 4 bases, with 5 bases of the junction left unmatched. Germline V gene sequence: CDR1 MNHNS, CDR2 SASEGT. Written as DNA, the CDR3 is TGTGCCGGGACAGGGCAGAGCTATGGCTACACCTTC. It specifies CAGTGQSYGYTF.

The rearrangement links TRBV10-3 to TRBJ2-3, with 7 bases aligning to TRBD2. The V gene end was trimmed by 5 bases and the J gene end by 2 bases; junction bases not matched to a gene: 19. CDR3 size: 19 residues. From germline, CDR1 is ENHRY and CDR2 SYGVKD. The DNA for the CDR3 is TGTGCCATCAGTCAACCCCTGGGGGGGGGAGTCGAATTCACAGATACGCAGTATTTT. It specifies CAISQPLGGGVEFTDTQYF.

The chain recombines TRBV30 with TRBJ1-1; D is unresolved. The germline V and J ends were trimmed by 2 bases and 10 bases, with 17 bases remaining between them. The germline CDR1 and CDR2 sequences are GTSNPN and SVGIG (reference sequence). The CDR3 sequence is 13 residues long. CDR3 amino acids: CAWSSVRVRGAFF. In nucleotides, the CDR3 is TGTGCCTGGAGTAGCGTGCGTGTACGAGGAGCTTTCTTT.

This clonotype was found many times. The chain is built from TRBV20-1 and TRBJ2-1; D remains ambiguous. CDR3 length equals 12 residues. Germline V CDR1 and CDR2: DFQATT, SNEGSKA (reference sequence). Trimming stripped 4 bases from V and 5 bases from J, with 9 bases between. This chain's CDR3 is CSAKYTDNEQFF. Here the CDR3 DNA reads TGCAGTGCTAAGTATACCGACAATGAGCAGTTCTTC.

Only a few counts were recorded for this clonotype. This chain links TRBV7-8 with TRBJ2-1, with a weak D call TRBD1 (5 bases). The germline V gene encodes CDR1 SGHVS and CDR2 FQNEAQ. V was cut by 5 bases and J by 6 bases, with 26 bases left in between. The length of the CDR3 is 18 residues. CDR3 residues: CASSPPPAGLYTLNEQFF. As DNA, the CDR3 is TGTGCCAGCAGCCCACCACCCGCAGGGTTGTACACACTCAATGAGCAGTTCTTC.

There are many counts of this clonotype. The gene calls are TRBV5-1 and TRBJ2-1, with D perhaps matching TRBD2 (5 bases). This CDR3 spans 15 amino acids. Germline loops: CDR1 SGHRS, CDR2 YFSETQ. The V end lost 1 base, the J end lost 2 bases, and 10 bases lay between the germline ends. CDR3 DNA sequence: TGCGCCAGCAGCTTGACTAGTCGGGCCTACAATGAGCAGTTCTTC. This codes for CASSLTSRAYNEQFF.

The chain uses TRBV7-2 and TRBJ2-5; D is ambiguous. The CDR3 length is 14 residues. The V and J ends lost 2 bases and 0 bases respectively, with 7 bases between them. Per germline, CDR1 SGHTA and CDR2 FQGNSA. CDR3 DNA sequence: TGTGCCAGCAGCTTATTTAGGGACCAAGAGACCCAGTACTTC. Protein product: CASSLFRDQETQYF.

This clonotype was counted ten times or more. This rearrangement joins TRBV12-3 or TRBV12-4 to TRBJ1-2; 7 nucleotides match TRBD1. The CDR3 length is 14 residues. The junction had 9 bases not matched to a gene; V was cut back by 3 bases and J by 8 bases. CDR3 residues: CASSFFPQGQGYTF. The CDR3 nucleotides are TGTGCCAGCAGTTTTTTCCCACAGGGGCAAGGCTACACCTTC.

The table lists this clonotype with many counts. V usage is TRBV12-3 or TRBV12-4 and J usage is TRBJ2-3; D not resolved. V was trimmed by 6 bases and J by 0 bases, leaving 10 bases between them. This CDR3 has 14 residues. The CDR3 loop is CASSSHGSTDTQYF. The CDR3 bases are TGTGCCAGCAGCTCCCACGGTAGCACAGATACGCAGTATTTT.

This clonotype was counted only a few times. The rearrangement joins TRBV7-7 to TRBJ2-1; the match to TRBD2 covers 8 bases. V was pared by 1 base and J by 5 bases, with 7 bases of the junction left unmatched. In germline, CDR1 is SSHAT, CDR2 FNYEAQ (reference sequence). This CDR3 comprises 16 residues. The CDR3 DNA follows: TGTGCCAGCAGCTTAGAACCGGGACTAGGGAACAATGAGCAGTTCTTC. This gives the protein CASSLEPGLGNNEQFF.